A selection of T cell receptor beta chains follows, all from one sample in a study of beta chain features in type 1 diabetes. The repertoire was sequenced with immunoSEQ multiplex PCR; TCRdb's copy has only in-frame clones and lacks some. This table holds about 620,000 clones, about 14% found once. The sequenced material came from naive CD4+ T cells from blood. These receptors originate from a man aged 18-30 years in good health. Both conserved end residues are part of each CDR3. Each record gives: D gene, V gene, clone size, J gene, CDR3 protein, CDR3 DNA. A D gene is named only where the DNA matches it firmly. A row's size may be missing; if present it is once, few, many or a size class.

TRBD2	TRBV7-2	-	TRBJ2-4	CASSLGTSGLKNIQYF	TGTGCCAGCAGCTTAGGGACTAGCGGGCTCAAAAACATTCAGTACTTC
-	TRBV10-3	few	TRBJ1-5	CAISDRLNQPQHF	TGTGCCATCAGTGACAGACTTAATCAGCCCCAGCATTTT
-	TRBV10-3	few	TRBJ2-7	CAISARGIYEQYF	TGTGCCATCAGTGCCAGGGGCATCTACGAGCAGTACTTC
TRBD1	TRBV28	-	TRBJ2-7	CATGTGRYEQYF	TGTGCCACAGGGACAGGAAGATACGAGCAGTACTTC
TRBD1	TRBV25-1	few	TRBJ1-2	CASRGWDRGAYTF	TGTGCCAGCAGGGGATGGGACAGGGGGGCCTACACCTTC
TRBD1	TRBV5-1	-	TRBJ1-1	CASSLARHGQGKTEAFF	TGCGCCAGCAGCTTGGCCCGCCACGGACAGGGGAAAACTGAAGCTTTCTTT
TRBD1	TRBV9	-	TRBJ2-6	CASSARTGGAGANVLTF	TGTGCCAGCAGCGCTCGGACAGGGGGCGCCGGGGCCAACGTCCTGACTTTC
-	TRBV18	few	TRBJ2-2	CASSPLGRTGELFF	TGTGCCAGCTCACCATTAGGACGGACCGGGGAGCTGTTTTTT
TRBD2	TRBV5-4	-	TRBJ2-7	CASSLTSGTYEQYF	TGTGCCAGCAGCTTAACTAGCGGAACCTACGAGCAGTACTTC
TRBD1	TRBV27	-	TRBJ1-6	CASSFSTGLGSPLHF	TGTGCCAGCAGTTTCTCGACAGGGCTGGGTTCACCCCTCCACTTT
-	TRBV21-1	-	TRBJ2-7	CASSKFWNTNNEQYF	TGTGCCAGCAGCAAATTTTGGAATACAAATAACGAGCAGTACTTC
-	TRBV5-4	few	TRBJ2-2	CASSLGGKYSGELFF	TGTGCCAGCAGCTTGGGAGGGAAATATTCCGGGGAGCTGTTTTTT
TRBD2	TRBV28	few	TRBJ2-5	CASSFRSGRGQETQYF	TGTGCCAGCAGTTTCAGAAGCGGGAGGGGGCAAGAGACCCAGTACTTC
-	TRBV19	-	TRBJ1-2	CAVRGGYGYGYTF	TGTGCCGTAAGGGGGGGATACGGCTATGGCTACACCTTC
-	TRBV5-4	few	TRBJ2-5	CASSWTRETQYF	TGTGCCAGCAGCTGGACACGAGAGACCCAGTACTTC
-	TRBV5-4	few	TRBJ2-7	CASSLLTLNSYEQYF	TGTGCCAGCAGCTTATTAACACTAAACTCCTACGAGCAGTACTTC